The 31 T cell receptor beta chains below all came from one sample that was sequenced in a study of blood T cells in healthy people across ages. Combining a sample-barcoded 5' primer with a J-beta primer mix, a second PCR ran for roughly 7 to 12 cycles. TCRdb fed the 5' RACE reads into MiXCR, producing one record per CDR3 protein. The sample lists fewer than 950,000 distinct CDR3 sequences, 36% occurring once. The sequenced material came from blood. The source is a man aged 18 to 30 in good health.

This chain uses TRBV7-2 with TRBJ2-7, with D hard to call. V lost 4 bases, J lost 3 bases, and 16 bases lay in between. Germline values: CDR1 SGHTA, CDR2 FQGNSA. The CDR3 is 15 amino acids. CDR3: CASSSVAKGFYEQYF. Written as DNA, the CDR3 is TGTGCCAGCAGCTCGGTCGCTAAAGGATTCTACGAGCAGTACTTC.

A few counts support this clonotype. V usage is TRBV4-1 and J usage is TRBJ1-4; D is uncertain. The CDR3 extends over 12 amino acids. V dropped 4 bases and J dropped 11 bases, with 11 bases sitting between them. Germline loops: CDR1 MGHRA, CDR2 YSYEKL. The CDR3 DNA reads TGCGCCAGCAGCCGTCCCACCGAGAAACTGTTTTTT. As protein: CASSRPTEKLFF.

In its sample, this clonotype was seen a few times. The chain joins TRBV6-6 to TRBJ1-1; D is perhaps TRBD1 (5 bases). V lost 6 bases to trimming and J lost 1 base, with 9 bases between them. Germline V gives CDR1 MNHNY, CDR2 SVGAGI (reference sequence). The CDR3 length is 13 residues. CDR3 region: CASRHGQNTEAFF. The CDR3 DNA follows: TGTGCCAGCAGACATGGACAGAACACTGAAGCTTTCTTT.

CDR3: CASSKTGDREPREQFF. The CDR3 DNA sequence: TGTGCCAGCAGCAAAACAGGGGACAGGGAACCCCGGGAGCAGTTCTTC. The chain couples TRBV21-1 to TRBJ2-1; the table's D call, TRBD1, has no DNA check behind it. TRBV21-1 is assigned pseudogene status. This CDR3 spans 16 amino acids.

A remark on this clonotype: This sequence may be a read error, since a much larger clone differs from it by one base. The CDR3: CASSRDIDQPQHF. DNA for the CDR3: TGTGCCAGCAGCCGGGACATCGATCAGCCCCAGCATTTT. The chain recombines TRBV7-2 with TRBJ1-5, with a possible D match to TRBD1 (6 bases). Germline CDR1 and CDR2: SGHTA and FQGNSA. CDR3 length: 13 amino acids. V was pared by 5 bases and J by 5 bases, with 10 bases between.

A few counts support this clonotype. The chain is built from TRBV27 and TRBJ2-3; D is possibly TRBD2 (6 bases). Trimming took 5 bases from V and 5 from J, leaving 20 bases between them. This CDR3 comprises 16 residues. Germline V lookup: CDR1 MNHEY, CDR2 SMNVEV (reference sequence). CDR3 sequence reads: CASSALPGTGIDTQYF. For the CDR3, the DNA is TGTGCCAGCAGTGCCCTCCCAGGGACTGGAATAGATACGCAGTATTTT.

The gene calls are TRBV9 and TRBJ2-2, with D maybe TRBD1 (6 bases). Between the trimmed V and J ends, which lost 0 bases and 4 bases, there was a span of 13 bases. CDR3 length: 16 residues. CDR1 is SGDLS and CDR2 is YYNGEE in the germline V gene. CDR3 coding DNA: TGTGCCAGCAGCGTAGCTAAGGGACATAGCACCGGGGAGCTGTTTTTT. It specifies CASSVAKGHSTGELFF.

This rearrangement joins TRBV27 to TRBJ2-1; 7 nucleotides match TRBD1. The J call may not be correct, given that the DNA end is closer to TRBJ2-7. CDR3 length: 14 amino acids. Germline loops: CDR1 MNHEY, CDR2 SMNVEV (reference sequence). CDR3 in DNA: TGTGCCAGCAGTTTAGAAAGGGACAGCAATGAGCAGTACTTC. Amino acid sequence: CASSLERDSNEQYF.

This clonotype has more than one count but fewer than ten. The chain couples TRBV27 to TRBJ1-5; a possible D gene is TRBD1 (5 bases). Germline V CDR1 and CDR2: MNHEY, SMNVEV (reference sequence). Trimming shortened V by 8 bases and J by 2 bases, and 16 bases separated the two germline ends. The CDR3 is 15 residues long. In DNA form, the CDR3 reads TGTGCCAGCGCGGTGCAGGGTTATCGCAATCAGCCCCAGCATTTT. Amino acids: CASAVQGYRNQPQHF.

The rearrangement uses TRBV2 and TRBJ2-3; 7 bases are shared with TRBD2. The germline CDR1 and CDR2 sequences are SNHLY and FYNNEI. The trim removed 6 bases at V and 2 bases at J, leaving 5 bases unmatched. CDR3 length equals 14 residues. The CDR3 sequence: CASSREATTDTQYF. The CDR3 region has the DNA TGTGCCAGCAGCCGGGAGGCCACCACAGATACGCAGTATTTT.

This clonotype was counted ten times or more. The chain couples TRBV5-1 to TRBJ1-2; tentative D call: TRBD1 (6 bases). CDR3 length: 14 residues. CDR1 and CDR2 from the germline V gene are SGHRS and YFSETQ. V gave up 4 bases and J gave up 6 bases, with 16 bases separating them. Here the CDR3 reads CASSIPQGSDGYTF. Here the CDR3 DNA reads TGCGCCAGCAGCATCCCACAGGGTTCGGATGGCTACACCTTC.

V gene TRBV20-1 combines with J gene TRBJ1-1; D not resolved. Trimming cost V 5 bases and J 4 bases, with 14 bases left between them. Germline V gene data show CDR1 as DFQATT and CDR2 as SNEGSKA (reference sequence). This CDR3 is 13 amino acids long. The CDR3 protein is CSAEEMSSTEAFF. CDR3 sequence (DNA): TGCAGTGCTGAAGAGATGAGTAGCACTGAAGCTTTCTTT.

This chain connects TRBV6-2 or TRBV6-3 to TRBJ2-1; D is ambiguous. The germline V and J ends were trimmed by 0 bases and 4 bases, with 7 bases remaining between them. Germline V CDR1 and CDR2: MNHEY, SVGEGT. This CDR3 region has 14 residues. CDR3 in amino acids: CASSYSGIYNEQFF. The DNA of the CDR3 is TGTGCCAGCAGTTACTCGGGTATATACAATGAGCAGTTCTTC.

The chain is built from TRBV15 and TRBJ1-5; possibly TRBD1 for D (5 bases). CDR1 and CDR2 (germline): LNHNV, YYDKDF (reference sequence). Trimming took 6 bases from V and 3 from J, leaving 9 bases between them. This CDR3 region has 13 residues. For the CDR3, the DNA is TGTGCCACCAGAGCCAGGGACAATCAGCCCCAGCATTTT. Protein: CATRARDNQPQHF.

In this sample, this clonotype turned up a few times. The chain employs TRBV3-1 and TRBJ1-5; TRBD1 matches at 9 bases. Germline V gives CDR1 LGHDT, CDR2 YNNKEL (reference sequence). The CDR3 has 16 residues. With V trimmed by 3 bases and J by 3 bases, 6 bases remained unmatched. CDR3: CASSQAGTGNNQPQHF. The CDR3 DNA sequence: TGTGCCAGCAGCCAGGCCGGGACAGGGAACAATCAGCCCCAGCATTTT.

This clonotype was seen at least ten times. J is TRBJ2-1 and V is TRBV20-1, with 14 bases fitting TRBD2. The CDR3 sequence is 17 residues long. In germline, CDR1 is DFQATT, CDR2 SNEGSKA (reference sequence). V lost 5 bases, J lost 7 bases, and 13 bases stayed unmatched. The CDR3 is CSAGPHRLAGGGNEQFF. CDR3 nucleotides: TGCAGTGCTGGCCCTCACCGACTAGCGGGGGGGGGGAATGAGCAGTTCTTC.

To note about this clonotype: An end of the junction does not agree with germline; a read error may underlie this. The rearrangement joins TRBV6-2 or TRBV6-3 to TRBJ2-7; D is perhaps TRBD1 (6 bases). This CDR3 is 17 amino acids long. Germline V gene sequence: CDR1 MNHEY, CDR2 SVGEGT. The CDR3 nucleotides read TGTGCCTGCAGTTACGGTTACAGGGACGTGGTCCACTACGAGCAGTACTTC. Translated, it gives CACSYGYRDVVHYEQYF.

The V call is TRBV12-3 or TRBV12-4, the J call TRBJ1-1, with D hard to call. Between the trimmed V and J ends, which lost 2 bases and 8 bases, there was a span of 15 bases. This CDR3 spans 14 amino acids. CDR3 sequence reads: CASSLRGKTVEAFF. For the CDR3, the DNA is TGTGCCAGCAGTTTACGGGGAAAAACAGTAGAAGCTTTCTTT.

This clonotype has more than one count but fewer than ten. The J gene is TRBJ2-2, the V gene TRBV4-3, with 9 nucleotides matching TRBD1. Germline CDR1 is LGHNA and CDR2 is YSLEER. The CDR3 runs 15 residues. The trim removed 4 bases at V and 4 bases at J, leaving 4 bases unmatched. This CDR3 reads CASSPLTGGTGELFF. CDR3 DNA: TGCGCCAGCAGCCCATTGACAGGGGGCACCGGGGAGCTGTTTTTT.

This clonotype was seen many times. This chain joins TRBV29-1 and TRBJ2-5; 7 bases match TRBD2. Trimming at V came to 3 bases and at J to 2 bases, leaving 12 bases not matched to a gene. Germline-derived CDR1 and CDR2 are SQVTM and ANQGSEA. The CDR3 has 16 amino acids. The CDR3 region is CSVELAVAGTQETQYF. CDR3 DNA: TGCAGCGTTGAGCTTGCGGTAGCGGGTACACAAGAGACCCAGTACTTC.

This chain links TRBV6-1 with TRBJ2-5, with 8 bases aligning to TRBD2. The length of the CDR3 is 16 residues. With 6 bases clipped from V and 4 bases from J, the junction kept 13 bases outside the gene matches. The germline V gene has CDR1 MNHNS and CDR2 SASEGT. As DNA, the CDR3 is TGTGCCAGCAGAAGCTTAGGACTAGCTGTTAGAGAGACCCAGTACTTC. Its translation: CASRSLGLAVRETQYF.

This clonotype was picked up one time. Since a much larger clone is just one base distant, this may be a read error. The chain carries TRBV15 and TRBJ2-2; TRBD2 agrees at 9 bases. CDR1 and CDR2 from the germline V gene are LNHNV and YYDKDF (reference sequence). The CDR3 is 17 residues long. CDR3 bases: TGTGCCACCAGCAGAGATCGACTAGCGGATAACACCGGGGGGCTGTTTTTT. It codes for CATSRDRLADNTGGLFF.

This clonotype was counted only a few times. J is TRBJ1-2 and V is TRBV7-2; no definite D call. Germline lookup yields CDR1 SGHTA and CDR2 FQGNSA. V gave up 5 bases and J gave up 8 bases, with 21 bases separating them. The CDR3 length is 15 residues. CDR3 sequence: CASSTHRGEGAGYTF. CDR3 DNA sequence: TGTGCCAGCAGCACACATCGTGGAGAGGGAGCGGGCTACACCTTC.

The rearrangement joins TRBV5-6 to TRBJ2-7, with 7 bases matching TRBD2. V was clipped by 2 bases and J by 0 bases; unmatched bases: 5. The CDR3 is 15 residues long. In germline, CDR1 is SGHDT, CDR2 YYEEEE. CDR3 loop: CASSLTTGGSYEQYF. The CDR3 DNA sequence: TGTGCCAGCAGCTTAACCACGGGAGGCTCCTACGAGCAGTACTTC.

There are many counts of this clonotype. The genes are TRBV12-3 or TRBV12-4 and TRBJ2-1, with 7 bases that match TRBD2. V shed 5 bases and J 0 bases; nucleotides not matched to a gene: 10. The CDR3 totals 17 residues. In nucleotides, the CDR3 is TGTGCCAGCAGTCTCGGGGGGATTGGTGGCTCCTACAATGAGCAGTTCTTC. Its protein is CASSLGGIGGSYNEQFF.

This clonotype was detected only a few times. In DNA, the CDR3 is TGTGCCAGCAGCAATCTAGCGGGGGGAAACATTCAGTACTTC. This codes for CASSNLAGGNIQYF. The chain carries TRBV11-2 and TRBJ2-4, with TRBD2 matching over 11 bases. After removal of 5 bases from V and 6 bases from J, the junction contained 3 bases not matched to a gene. Germline CDR1 and CDR2: SGHAT and FQNNGV. This CDR3 comprises 14 residues.

This clonotype was recorded once. The chain couples TRBV20-1 to TRBJ2-5; D perhaps matches TRBD2 (7 bases). CDR1 is DFQATT and CDR2 is SNEGSKA in the germline V gene (reference sequence). The CDR3 is made up of 12 amino acids. V lost 8 bases and J 11 bases, leaving 21 bases between the germline ends. In nucleotides, the CDR3 is TGCAGTCCCCTGGGGGGGGGCAATGAGCAGTACTTC. Encoded protein: CSPLGGGNEQYF.

This clonotype turned up a few times. The chain carries TRBV6-2 or TRBV6-3 and TRBJ2-1; TRBD2 matches 7 bases. Per the germline V gene, CDR1 is MNHEY and CDR2 is SVGEGT. The CDR3 sequence is 15 residues long. V was pared by 5 bases and J by 4 bases, with 8 bases of the junction left unmatched. CDR3 sequence: CASSPERGVYNEQFF. CDR3 DNA: TGTGCCAGCAGTCCCGAGCGGGGAGTATACAATGAGCAGTTCTTC.

Many counts were recorded for this clonotype. V gene TRBV6-6 combines with J gene TRBJ2-1; D is uncertain. Germline CDR1 MNHNY, CDR2 SVGAGI (reference sequence). This CDR3 is 13 amino acids long. V was shortened by 8 bases and J by 8 bases, with 16 bases between the two germline ends. As DNA, the CDR3 is TGTGCCAGCCGGTTCGAGCGTAGAGATGAGCAGTTCTTC. Amino acid sequence: CASRFERRDEQFF.

V usage is TRBV29-1 and J usage is TRBJ2-1, with TRBD1 matching over 8 bases. The trim removed 7 bases at V and 2 bases at J, leaving 10 bases unmatched. Germline lookup yields CDR1 SQVTM and CDR2 ANQGSEA. This CDR3 has 15 amino acids. CDR3 bases: TGCAGCGCCCACCACCGGACAGGGCCCTACAATGAGCAGTTCTTC. Its translation: CSAHHRTGPYNEQFF.

This clonotype was recorded a few times. J is TRBJ1-1 and V is TRBV27, with D possibly being TRBD1 (6 bases). Germline CDR1 MNHEY, CDR2 SMNVEV (reference sequence). This CDR3 is 16 amino acids long. The V end lost 10 bases, the J end lost 2 bases, and 23 bases lay between the germline ends. The CDR3 nucleotides read TGTGCCACCTCCACCTCCGGGACACTAAGAAACACTGAAGCTTTCTTT. Translating it yields CATSTSGTLRNTEAFF.